This passage covers 6 T cell receptor beta chains from one sample sequenced in a study of cytomegalovirus exposure and HLA in healthy donors. Produced via immunoSEQ multiplex PCR; TCRdb's table is partial and in-frame only. The repertoire includes 150,000 to 250,000 clones, 70% to 85% of them detected once, and around an eighth sits in the top ten. Sequencing was done on a sample of PBMCs. The receptors were gathered from a woman in her thirties in good health and CMV-seropositive.

The chain joins TRBV10-3 to TRBJ1-1, with D possibly being TRBD1 (6 bases). Deletions cut 6 bases from V and 4 bases from J, with 9 bases between. The CDR3 consists of 12 residues. Per the germline V gene, CDR1 is ENHRY and CDR2 is SYGVKD. CDR3 protein: CAIRQGSTEAFF. The CDR3 DNA is TGTGCCATCAGACAGGGTTCCACTGAAGCTTTCTTT.

The chain recombines TRBV6-1 with TRBJ1-2; 9 bases fit TRBD1. Germline trimming cut 3 bases from V and 8 bases from J; bases unmatched to any gene: 16. The V gene's germline CDR1 is MNHNS and CDR2 SASEGT. This CDR3 region has 17 residues. CDR3 DNA: TGTGCCAGCAGTGACCGCCCCCCGGGACAGGGATCACGGGGCTACACCTTC. Translation: CASSDRPPGQGSRGYTF.

The CDR3 DNA sequence: TGTGCCAGCAGCCTTGACAGGGGAATGTATCAGCCCCAGCATTTT. This sequence encodes CASSLDRGMYQPQHF. The chain recombines TRBV2 with TRBJ1-5, with 8 bases that match TRBD1. Looked up from germline, CDR1 is SNHLY and CDR2 is FYNNEI. The CDR3 contains 15 residues. The V gene end was trimmed by 6 bases and the J gene end by 5 bases; junction bases not matched to a gene: 9.

This clone was seen only once. The V and J genes are TRBV30 and TRBJ1-5; TRBD1 matches at 10 bases. The CDR3 runs to 15 residues. Germline V gene data show CDR1 as GTSNPN and CDR2 as SVGIG (reference sequence). Unmatched junction bases numbered 6, after V lost 3 bases and J lost 4 bases. CDR3 loop: CAWRVRGQGNQPQHF. DNA of the CDR3: TGTGCCTGGAGAGTGCGGGGACAGGGGAATCAGCCCCAGCATTTT.

V usage is TRBV7-2 and J usage is TRBJ2-3, with D perhaps matching TRBD2 (6 bases). The CDR3 loop spans 14 amino acids. Germline assignment: CDR1 SGHTA and CDR2 FQGNSA. The V gene lost 0 bases and the J gene lost 9 bases, with 13 bases spanning the gap. CDR3 DNA: TGTGCCAGCAGCTTAGCGGGACTTGAGCGGACGCAGTATTTT. It yields the protein CASSLAGLERTQYF.

This rearrangement joins TRBV14 to TRBJ1-4; 7 positions match TRBD1. V was pared by 2 bases and J by 7 bases, with 4 bases of the junction left unmatched. The CDR3 runs 14 residues. Germline V CDR1 and CDR2: SGHDN, FVKESK. CDR3 residues: CASSQKGAGEKLFF. In DNA form, the CDR3 reads TGTGCCAGCAGCCAAAAGGGGGCAGGTGAAAAACTGTTTTTT. Drawing the rest from reference TRBV14 and TRBJ1-4, the complete variable domain is EAGVTQFPSHSVIEKGQTVTLRCDPISGHDNLYWYRRVMGKEIKFLLHFVKESKQDESGMPNNRFLAERTGGTYSTLKVQPAELEDSGVYFCASSQKGAGEKLFFGSGTQLSVL.